One TCR beta chain is described in this entry. No antigen is known for it. This sample was included in a study of identifying expanded T cells in peripheral blood. Findings and caveats of the study: Two-week clone count variance significantly increased as total template count grew.

The data were produced by immunoSEQ multiplex PCR, yet TCRdb's version contains in-frame clones alone and is incomplete. The table records over 100,000 clones, less than 90% of them present only once. No infections or other immune events were documented during collection. The V end lost 4 bases, the J end lost 8 bases, and 17 bases lay between the germline ends. The germline V gene has CDR1 LNHDA and CDR2 SQIVND (reference sequence). This CDR3 contains 15 residues. The rearrangement links TRBV19 to TRBJ1-4, with D tentatively TRBD1 (5 bases). The sample was blood. This sequence originates from a person aged 18 to 75 in good health. The CDR3 coding sequence is TGTGCCAGTAGTAAAGGGGCCCACAATCTGGAAAAACTGTTTTTT. Translating it yields CASSKGAHNLEKLFF.